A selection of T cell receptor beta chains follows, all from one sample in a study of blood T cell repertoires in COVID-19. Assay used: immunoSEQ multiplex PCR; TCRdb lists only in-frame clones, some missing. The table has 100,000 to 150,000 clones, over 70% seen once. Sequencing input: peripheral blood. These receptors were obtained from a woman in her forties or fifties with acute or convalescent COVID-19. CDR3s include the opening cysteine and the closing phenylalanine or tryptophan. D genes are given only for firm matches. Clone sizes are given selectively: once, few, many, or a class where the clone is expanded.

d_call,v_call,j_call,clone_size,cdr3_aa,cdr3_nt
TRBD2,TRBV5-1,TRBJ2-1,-,CASSLVREKQFF,TGCGCCAGCAGCTTGGTGCGGGAGAAGCAGTTCTTC
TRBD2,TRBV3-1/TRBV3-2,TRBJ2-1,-,CASSRTSGVPGEQFF,TGTGCCAGCAGCAGGACTAGCGGGGTCCCCGGGGAGCAGTTCTTC
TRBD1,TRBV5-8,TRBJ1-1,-,CASRSGTGKPNTEAFF,TGTGCCAGCAGATCCGGGACAGGGAAACCGAACACTGAAGCTTTCTTT
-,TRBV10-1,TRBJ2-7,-,CASSDQTSYEQYF,TGCGCCAGCAGTGATCAAACTAGCTACGAGCAGTACTTC
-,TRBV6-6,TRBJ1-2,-,CASSYLQGVDGYTF,TGTGCCAGCAGTTACTTACAGGGCGTTGATGGCTACACCTTC
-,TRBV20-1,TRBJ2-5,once,CSASFGQGGKTQYF,TGCAGTGCTAGTTTTGGGCAGGGTGGAAAGACCCAGTACTTC
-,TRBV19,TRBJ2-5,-,CASSMSYQETQYF,TGTGCCAGTAGTATGAGCTACCAAGAGACCCAGTACTTC
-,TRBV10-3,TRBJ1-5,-,CAISESPGNQPQHF,TGTGCCATCAGTGAGTCGCCAGGCAATCAGCCCCAGCATTTT
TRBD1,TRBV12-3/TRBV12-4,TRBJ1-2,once,CASSPWDRDGYTF,TGTGCCAGCAGTCCCTGGGACAGGGACGGCTACACCTTC
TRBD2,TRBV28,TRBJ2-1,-,CASVPSGRVNEQFF,TGTGCCAGCGTCCCTAGCGGGAGAGTCAATGAGCAGTTCTTC
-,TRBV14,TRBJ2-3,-,CASSQERGGLLMDTQYF,TGTGCCAGCAGCCAAGAAAGGGGGGGCCTTCTTATGGATACGCAGTATTTT
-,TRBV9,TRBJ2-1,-,CASSHPGTPYNEQFF,TGTGCCAGCAGCCACCCCGGGACACCCTACAATGAGCAGTTCTTC
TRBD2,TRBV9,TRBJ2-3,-,CASSVVGSGTDTQYF,TGTGCCAGCAGCGTAGTAGGTAGCGGGACAGATACGCAGTATTTT
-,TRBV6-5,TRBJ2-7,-,CASSYSRLGYEQYF,TGTGCCAGCAGTTACTCCAGGTTGGGCTACGAGCAGTACTTC
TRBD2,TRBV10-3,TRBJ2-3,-,CAISGEGSTDTQYF,TGTGCCATCAGTGGGGAGGGAAGCACAGATACGCAGTATTTT
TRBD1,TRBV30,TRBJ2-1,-,CAWSATGVEQFF,TGTGCCTGGAGTGCTACAGGGGTCGAGCAGTTCTTC
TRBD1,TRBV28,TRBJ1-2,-,CAISTGDRGGYTF,TGTGCCATTTCGACAGGGGACCGAGGAGGCTACACCTTC
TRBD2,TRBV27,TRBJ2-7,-,CASSLFWASGSYEQYF,TGTGCCAGCAGTTTATTTTGGGCTAGCGGCTCCTACGAGCAGTACTTC
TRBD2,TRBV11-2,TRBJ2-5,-,CASSPRLAGGRETQYF,TGTGCCAGCAGTCCCCGACTAGCGGGAGGAAGGGAGACCCAGTACTTC
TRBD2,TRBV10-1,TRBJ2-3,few,CASSDSRRLAGSSTDTQYF,TGCGCCAGCAGTGACTCAAGGCGACTAGCGGGCTCTAGCACAGATACGCAGTATTTT
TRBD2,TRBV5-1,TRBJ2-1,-,CASSPTSLAGVYNEQFF,TGCGCCAGCAGCCCAACTTCGCTAGCGGGGGTCTACAATGAGCAGTTCTTC
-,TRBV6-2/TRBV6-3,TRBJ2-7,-,CASSYPQVAYEQYF,TGTGCCAGCAGTTATCCCCAGGTGGCCTACGAGCAGTACTTC
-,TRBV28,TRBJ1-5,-,CASKILAAGNQPQHF,TGTGCCAGCAAGATCTTGGCAGCCGGGAATCAGCCCCAGCATTTT
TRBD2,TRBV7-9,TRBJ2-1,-,CASSSTGLAGYNEQFF,TGTGCCAGCAGCTCCACGGGACTAGCGGGGTACAATGAGCAGTTCTTC
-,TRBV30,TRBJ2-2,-,CAWSFIFTGELFF,TGTGCCTGGAGTTTTATATTCACCGGGGAGCTGTTTTTT
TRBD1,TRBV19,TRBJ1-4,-,CASSQTGGFNEKLFF,TGTGCCAGTAGTCAGACAGGGGGCTTCAATGAAAAACTGTTTTTT
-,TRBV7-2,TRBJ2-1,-,CASSLARVGLDEQFF,TGTGCCAGCAGCTTAGCACGGGTTGGACTCGATGAGCAGTTCTTC
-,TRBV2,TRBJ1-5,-,CASSKDSLGNQPQHF,TGTGCCAGCAGCAAAGACAGCCTAGGGAATCAGCCCCAGCATTTT
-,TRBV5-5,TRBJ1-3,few,CASSPPGVAGNTIYF,TGTGCCAGCAGCCCCCCGGGGGTGGCTGGAAACACCATATATTTT
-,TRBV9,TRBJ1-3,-,CASSAGAGNTIYF,TGTGCCAGCAGCGCAGGCGCTGGAAACACCATATATTTT
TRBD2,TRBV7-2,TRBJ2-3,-,CASSLLAGGADTQYF,TGTGCCAGCAGCTTACTAGCGGGAGGTGCAGATACGCAGTATTTT
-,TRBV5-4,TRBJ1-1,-,CASSSGGQGSTEAFF,TGTGCCAGCAGCTCGGGAGGTCAGGGTAGTACTGAAGCTTTCTTT
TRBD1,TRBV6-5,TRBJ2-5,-,CASSYGTGGGKTQYF,TGTGCCAGCAGTTACGGTACAGGGGGCGGGAAGACCCAGTACTTC
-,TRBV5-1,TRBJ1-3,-,CASSPGRERNTIYF,TGCGCCAGCAGCCCGGGCAGGGAACGAAACACCATATATTTT
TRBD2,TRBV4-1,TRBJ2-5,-,CASSQEGLAGPKTQYF,TGCGCCAGCAGCCAAGAGGGACTAGCGGGACCGAAGACCCAGTACTTC
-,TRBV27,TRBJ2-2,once,CASSLRWTGELFF,TGTGCCAGCAGTTTACGGTGGACCGGGGAGCTGTTTTTT
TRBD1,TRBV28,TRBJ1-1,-,CASSLSSTGKPEAFF,TGTGCCAGCAGCCTCTCCTCGACAGGGAAGCCTGAAGCTTTCTTT
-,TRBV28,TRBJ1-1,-,CASSFGVGKAFF,TGTGCCAGCAGTTTCGGGGTGGGAAAAGCTTTCTTT
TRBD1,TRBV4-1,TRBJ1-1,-,CASSQDQTGSTTEAFF,TGCGCCAGCAGCCAAGATCAGACAGGGTCGACGACTGAAGCTTTCTTT
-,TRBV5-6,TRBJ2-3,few,CASSLSFRGDTQYF,TGTGCCAGCAGCTTGTCGTTCAGGGGAGATACGCAGTATTTT
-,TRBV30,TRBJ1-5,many,CAWSVQVGGNQPQHF,TGTGCCTGGAGTGTACAAGTAGGAGGGAATCAGCCCCAGCATTTT
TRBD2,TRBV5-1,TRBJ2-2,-,CASSFRGSGIGTGELFF,TGCGCCAGCAGCTTCCGGGGTAGCGGGATTGGCACCGGGGAGCTGTTTTTT
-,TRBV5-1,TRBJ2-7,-,CASSAFTQGVGYEQYF,TGCGCCAGCAGCGCTTTCACACAGGGTGTGGGCTACGAGCAGTACTTC
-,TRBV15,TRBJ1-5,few,CATSRDREPGRGPQHF,TGTGCCACCAGCAGAGATCGGGAGCCAGGCCGTGGGCCCCAGCATTTT
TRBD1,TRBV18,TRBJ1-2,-,CASSPRQGHFLGYTF,TGTGCCAGCTCACCTCGACAGGGACATTTTCTGGGCTACACCTTC
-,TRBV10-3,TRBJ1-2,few,CAISEGRRESGYTF,TGTGCCATCAGTGAAGGGAGGAGGGAGTCGGGCTACACCTTC
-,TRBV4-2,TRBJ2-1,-,CASFYDGEYNEQFF,TGTGCCAGCTTCTATGACGGAGAGTACAATGAGCAGTTCTTC
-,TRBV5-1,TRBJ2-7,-,CASSLDVTSSYEQYF,TGCGCCAGCAGCTTGGATGTGACAAGCTCCTACGAGCAGTACTTC
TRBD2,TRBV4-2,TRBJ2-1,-,CASSQESGSLSGEQFF,TGTGCCAGCAGCCAAGAGAGCGGGAGCTTATCGGGTGAGCAGTTCTTC
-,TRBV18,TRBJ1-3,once,CASSTGLGNTIYF,TGTGCCAGCTCAACGGGACTCGGAAACACCATATATTTT
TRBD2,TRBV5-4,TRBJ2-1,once,CASSWTGTRNNEQFF,TGTGCCAGCAGCTGGACCGGGACTAGAAACAATGAGCAGTTCTTC
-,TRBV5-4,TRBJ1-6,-,CASSPGEPPLHF,TGTGCCAGCAGTCCAGGGGAGCCACCCCTCCACTTT
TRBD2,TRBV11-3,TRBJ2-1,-,CASSPGSGLAGYNEQFF,TGTGCCAGCAGCCCTGGTTCGGGACTAGCGGGTTACAATGAGCAGTTCTTC
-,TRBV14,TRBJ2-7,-,CASSQNSGAAYEQYF,TGTGCCAGCAGCCAAAACTCAGGGGCGGCCTACGAGCAGTACTTC
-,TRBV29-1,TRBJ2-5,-,CSAAPGQETQYF,TGCAGCGCCGCCCCGGGTCAAGAGACCCAGTACTTC
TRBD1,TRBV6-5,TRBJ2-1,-,CASSLGQKNEQFF,TGTGCCAGCAGTCTGGGACAGAAAAATGAGCAGTTCTTC
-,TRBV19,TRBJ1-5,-,CATMSGRVGPQHF,TGTGCCACTATGAGTGGTCGGGTCGGGCCCCAGCATTTT
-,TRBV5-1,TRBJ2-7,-,CASSLLIGNEQYF,TGCGCCAGCAGCTTACTAATCGGGAACGAGCAGTACTTC
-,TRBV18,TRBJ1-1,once,CASSPFVRGGNTEAFF,TGTGCCAGCTCACCATTCGTCCGGGGAGGGAACACTGAAGCTTTCTTT
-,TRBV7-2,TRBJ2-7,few,CASSPGAASYEQYF,TGTGCCAGCAGCCCAGGCGCAGCCTCCTACGAGCAGTACTTC